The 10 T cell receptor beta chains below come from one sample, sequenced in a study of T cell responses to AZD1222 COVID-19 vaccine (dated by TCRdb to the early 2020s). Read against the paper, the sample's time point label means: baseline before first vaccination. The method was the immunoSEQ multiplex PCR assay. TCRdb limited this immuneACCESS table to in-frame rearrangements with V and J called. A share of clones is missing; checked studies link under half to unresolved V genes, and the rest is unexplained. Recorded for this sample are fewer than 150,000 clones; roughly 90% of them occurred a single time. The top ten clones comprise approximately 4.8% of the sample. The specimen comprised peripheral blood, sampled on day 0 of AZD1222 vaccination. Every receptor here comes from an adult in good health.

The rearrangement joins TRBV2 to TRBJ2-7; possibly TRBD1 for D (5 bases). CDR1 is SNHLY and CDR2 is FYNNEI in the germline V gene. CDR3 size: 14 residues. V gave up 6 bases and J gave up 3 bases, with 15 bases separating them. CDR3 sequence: CASRDRQVVYEQYF. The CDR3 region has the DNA TGTGCCAGCAGAGACAGACAAGTGGTCTACGAGCAGTACTTC.

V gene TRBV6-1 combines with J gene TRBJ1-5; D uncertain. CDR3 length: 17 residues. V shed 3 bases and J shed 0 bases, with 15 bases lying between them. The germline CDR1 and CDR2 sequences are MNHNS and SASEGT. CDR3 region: CASSDRIPLYSNQPQHF. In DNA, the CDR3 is TGTGCCAGCAGTGACAGGATTCCCCTTTATAGCAATCAGCCCCAGCATTTT.

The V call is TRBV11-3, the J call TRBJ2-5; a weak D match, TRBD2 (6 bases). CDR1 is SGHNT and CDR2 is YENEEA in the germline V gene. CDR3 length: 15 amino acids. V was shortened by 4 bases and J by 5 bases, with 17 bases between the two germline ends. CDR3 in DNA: TGTGCCAGCAGCTCCGGATACCGTCGGGGGGAGACCCAGTACTTC. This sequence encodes CASSSGYRRGETQYF. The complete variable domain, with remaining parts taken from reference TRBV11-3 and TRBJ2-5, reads EAGVVQSPRYKIIEKKQPVAFWCNPISGHNTLYWYLQNLGQGPELLIRYENEEAVDDSQLPKDRFSAERLKGVDSTLKIQPAELGDSAVYLCASSSGYRRGETQYFGPGTRLLVL.

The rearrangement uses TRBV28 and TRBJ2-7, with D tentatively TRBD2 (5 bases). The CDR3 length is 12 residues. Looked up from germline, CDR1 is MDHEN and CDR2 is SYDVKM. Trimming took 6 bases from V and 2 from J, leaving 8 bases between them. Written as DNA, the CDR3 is TGTGCCAGCAGAGAGGGAACCTACGAGCAGTACTTC. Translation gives CASREGTYEQYF.

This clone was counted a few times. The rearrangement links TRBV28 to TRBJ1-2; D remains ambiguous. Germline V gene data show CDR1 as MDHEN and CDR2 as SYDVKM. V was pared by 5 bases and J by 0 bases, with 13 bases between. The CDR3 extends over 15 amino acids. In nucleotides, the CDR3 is TGTGCCAGCAGTCACCGATTGGGCGCTAACTATGGCTACACCTTC. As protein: CASSHRLGANYGYTF.

In DNA, the CDR3 is TGTGCCAGCAGTTGGGACAGGGCCAACTATGGCTACACCTTC. Amino acids: CASSWDRANYGYTF. V is TRBV6-5 and J is TRBJ1-2; 9 bases fit TRBD1. The CDR3 spans 14 residues. Germline CDR1 MNHEY, CDR2 SVGAGI. The junction had 2 bases not matched to a gene; V was cut back by 4 bases and J by 2 bases.

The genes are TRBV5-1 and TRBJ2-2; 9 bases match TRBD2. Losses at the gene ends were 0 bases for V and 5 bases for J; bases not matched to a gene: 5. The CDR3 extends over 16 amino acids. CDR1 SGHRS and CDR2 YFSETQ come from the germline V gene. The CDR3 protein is CASSLALAGQTGELFF. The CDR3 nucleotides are TGCGCCAGCAGCTTGGCACTAGCGGGCCAAACCGGGGAGCTGTTTTTT.

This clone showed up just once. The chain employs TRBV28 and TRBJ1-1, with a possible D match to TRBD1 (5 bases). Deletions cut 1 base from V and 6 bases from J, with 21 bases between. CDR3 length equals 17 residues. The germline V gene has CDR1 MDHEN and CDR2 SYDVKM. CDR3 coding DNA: TGTGCCAGCAGTTTATATTTGGCTCTTGGGGCTACGGCTGAAGCTTTCTTT. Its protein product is CASSLYLALGATAEAFF. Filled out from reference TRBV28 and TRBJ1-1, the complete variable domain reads DVKVTQSSRYLVKRTGEKVFLECVQDMDHENMFWYRQDPGLGLRLIYFSYDVKMKEKGDIPEGYSVSREKKERFSLILESASTNQTSMYLCASSLYLALGATAEAFFGQGTRLTVV.

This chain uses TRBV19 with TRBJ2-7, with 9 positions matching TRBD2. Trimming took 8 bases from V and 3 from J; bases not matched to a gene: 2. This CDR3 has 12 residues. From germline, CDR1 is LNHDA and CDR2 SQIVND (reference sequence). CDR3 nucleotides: TGTGCCAGTGGCGGGGGGGGCTACGAGCAGTACTTC. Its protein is CASGGGGYEQYF.

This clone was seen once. DNA for the CDR3: TGTGCCAGCAGTTTATTGGGGGACAAGACATACTTC. Encoded protein: CASSLLGDKTYF. V and J are TRBV28 and TRBJ2-7, with a possible D match to TRBD1 (6 bases). Germline V gene data show CDR1 as MDHEN and CDR2 as SYDVKM. V was shortened by 1 base and J by 13 bases, with 14 bases between the two germline ends. The CDR3 loop spans 12 amino acids.